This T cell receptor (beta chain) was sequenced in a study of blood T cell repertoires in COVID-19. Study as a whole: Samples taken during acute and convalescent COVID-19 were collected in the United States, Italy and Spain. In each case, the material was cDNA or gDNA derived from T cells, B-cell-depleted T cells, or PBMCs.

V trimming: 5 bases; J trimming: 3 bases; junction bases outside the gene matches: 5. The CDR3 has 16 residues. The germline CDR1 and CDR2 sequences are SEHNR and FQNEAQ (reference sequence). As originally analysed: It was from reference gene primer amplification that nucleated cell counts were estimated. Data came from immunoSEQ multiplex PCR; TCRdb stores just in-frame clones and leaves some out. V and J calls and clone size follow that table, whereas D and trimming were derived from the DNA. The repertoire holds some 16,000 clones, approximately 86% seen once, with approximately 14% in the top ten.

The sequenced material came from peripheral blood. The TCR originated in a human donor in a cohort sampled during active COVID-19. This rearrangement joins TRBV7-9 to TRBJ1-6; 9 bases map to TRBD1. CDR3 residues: CASSLGTGFYNSPLHF. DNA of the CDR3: TGTGCCAGCAGCCTGGGGACAGGGTTCTATAATTCACCCCTCCACTTT.